The clone carrying this TCR beta chain appeared a few times. What it binds is not known. TCRdb used MiXCR to reprocess the 5' RACE reads, holding one entry per CDR3 protein. Found here are 200,000 or so distinct CDR3 sequences, around 16% of them singletons; the top ten hold approximately 2.1%. This sample stems from a study of T-cell memory formation after mild COVID-19. Study-wide context: Clusters were largely donor specific.

This CDR3 spans 15 amino acids. The V gene lost 3 bases and the J gene lost 4 bases, with 15 bases spanning the gap. The study, taken as a whole, reports: Second-wave clones reaching peak frequency on day 37 lacked confirmed SARS-CoV-2 specificity. Among CD4+ contracting clones, most were CM and EM, and CD8+ ones EMRA. Pre-infection memory carried some responding clones, suggesting that cross-reactive memory joined.

The origin of this receptor is an adult woman who had mild COVID-19 (a few samples of this study predate the infection). Cell type and time point are not known. The sample comprised PBMCs or a T cell subset sorted from them (not recorded which). V and J are TRBV12-3 or TRBV12-4 and TRBJ1-1; possible D gene TRBD1, 5 bases. The CDR3 region has the DNA TGTGCCAGCAGTTTCGTGCGGGGCTTGGGCACTGAAGCTTTCTTT. Its translation is CASSFVRGLGTEAFF.